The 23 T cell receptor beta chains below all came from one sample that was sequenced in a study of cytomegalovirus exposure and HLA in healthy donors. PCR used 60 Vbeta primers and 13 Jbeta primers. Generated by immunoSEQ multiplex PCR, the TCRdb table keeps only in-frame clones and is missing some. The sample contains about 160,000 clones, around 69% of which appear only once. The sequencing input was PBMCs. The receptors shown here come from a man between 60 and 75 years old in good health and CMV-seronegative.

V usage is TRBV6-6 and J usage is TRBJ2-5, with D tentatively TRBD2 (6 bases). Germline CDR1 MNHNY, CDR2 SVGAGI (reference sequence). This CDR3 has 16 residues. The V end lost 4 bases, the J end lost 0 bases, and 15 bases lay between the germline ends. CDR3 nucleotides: TGTGCCAGCAGTTCCTTAGCGGAGGCTTACCAAGAGACCCAGTACTTC. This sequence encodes CASSSLAEAYQETQYF.

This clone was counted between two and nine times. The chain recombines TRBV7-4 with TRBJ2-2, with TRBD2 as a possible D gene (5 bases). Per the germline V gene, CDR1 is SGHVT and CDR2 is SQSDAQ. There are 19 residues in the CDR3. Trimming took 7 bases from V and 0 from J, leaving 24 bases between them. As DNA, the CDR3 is TGTGCCAGCACCCGAGGGTGTCCCCTCGGAATATCGAACACCGGGGAGCTGTTTTTT. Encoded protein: CASTRGCPLGISNTGELFF.

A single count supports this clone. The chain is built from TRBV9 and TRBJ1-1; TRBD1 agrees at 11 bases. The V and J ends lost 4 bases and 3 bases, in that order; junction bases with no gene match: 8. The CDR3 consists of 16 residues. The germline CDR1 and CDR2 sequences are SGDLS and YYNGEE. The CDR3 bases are TGTGCCAGCAGCCCAGGACAGGGGGCACCTCACACTGAAGCTTTCTTT. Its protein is CASSPGQGAPHTEAFF. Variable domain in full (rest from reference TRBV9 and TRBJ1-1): DSGVTQTPKHLITATGQRVTLRCSPRSGDLSVYWYQQSLDQGLQFLIQYYNGEERAKGNILERFSAQQFPDLHSELNLSSLELGDSALYFCASSPGQGAPHTEAFFGQGTRLTVV.

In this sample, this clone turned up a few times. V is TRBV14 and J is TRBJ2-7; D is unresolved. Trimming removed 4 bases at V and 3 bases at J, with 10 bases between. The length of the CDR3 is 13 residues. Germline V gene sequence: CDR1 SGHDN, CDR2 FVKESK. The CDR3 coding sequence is TGTGCCAGCAGCCCGTACAGTCTCTACGAGCAGTACTTC. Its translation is CASSPYSLYEQYF.

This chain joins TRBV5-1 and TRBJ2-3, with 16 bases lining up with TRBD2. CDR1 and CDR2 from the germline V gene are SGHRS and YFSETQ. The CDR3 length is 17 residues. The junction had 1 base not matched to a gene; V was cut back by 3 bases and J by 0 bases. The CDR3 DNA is TGCGCCAGCAGCTCGGGACTAGCGGGAGGGAGCACAGATACGCAGTATTTT. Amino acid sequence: CASSSGLAGGSTDTQYF.

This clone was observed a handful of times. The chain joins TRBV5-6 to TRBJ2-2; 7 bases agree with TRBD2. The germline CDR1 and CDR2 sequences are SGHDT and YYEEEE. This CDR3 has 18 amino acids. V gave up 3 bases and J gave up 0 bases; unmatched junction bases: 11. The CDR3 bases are TGTGCCAGCAGCTCCGATCCTGGAAGCGGGACGAACACCGGGGAGCTGTTTTTT. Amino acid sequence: CASSSDPGSGTNTGELFF.

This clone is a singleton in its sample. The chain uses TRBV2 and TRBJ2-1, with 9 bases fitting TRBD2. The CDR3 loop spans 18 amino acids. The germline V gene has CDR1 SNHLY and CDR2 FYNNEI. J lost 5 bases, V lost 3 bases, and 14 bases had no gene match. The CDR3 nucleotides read TGTGCCAGCAGTGAGAGTGGAGTAGCGGGAGATCGGAACAATGAGCAGTTCTTC. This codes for CASSESGVAGDRNNEQFF.

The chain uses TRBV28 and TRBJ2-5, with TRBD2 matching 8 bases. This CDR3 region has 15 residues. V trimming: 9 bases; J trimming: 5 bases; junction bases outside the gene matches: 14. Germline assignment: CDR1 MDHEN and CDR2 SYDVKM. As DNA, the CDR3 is TGTGCCAGTAGATCACCCGGGGGGGCAGAGGAGACCCAGTACTTC. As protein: CASRSPGGAEETQYF.

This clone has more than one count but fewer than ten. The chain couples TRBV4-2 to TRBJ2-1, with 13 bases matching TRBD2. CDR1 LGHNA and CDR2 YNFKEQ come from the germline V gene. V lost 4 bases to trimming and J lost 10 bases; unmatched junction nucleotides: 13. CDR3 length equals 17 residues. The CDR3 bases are TGTGCCAGCAGCCCGCCAATAGGACTAGCGGGGGACATAGAGCAGTTCTTC. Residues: CASSPPIGLAGDIEQFF.

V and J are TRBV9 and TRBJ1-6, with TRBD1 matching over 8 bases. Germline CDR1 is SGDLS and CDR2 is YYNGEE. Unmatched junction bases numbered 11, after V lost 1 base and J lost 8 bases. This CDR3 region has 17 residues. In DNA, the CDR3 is TGTGCCAGCAGCGTAACGGCAGGGGGCCTAGTCGATTCACCCCTCCACTTT. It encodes CASSVTAGGLVDSPLHF. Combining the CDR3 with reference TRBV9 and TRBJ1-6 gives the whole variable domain DSGVTQTPKHLITATGQRVTLRCSPRSGDLSVYWYQQSLDQGLQFLIQYYNGEERAKGNILERFSAQQFPDLHSELNLSSLELGDSALYFCASSVTAGGLVDSPLHFGNGTRLTVT.

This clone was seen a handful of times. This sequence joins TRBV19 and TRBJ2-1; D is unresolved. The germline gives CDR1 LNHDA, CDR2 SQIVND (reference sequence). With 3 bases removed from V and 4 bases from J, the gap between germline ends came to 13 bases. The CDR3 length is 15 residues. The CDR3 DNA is TGTGCCAGTAGTATTGGGCAGAGTAAATACAATGAGCAGTTCTTC. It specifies CASSIGQSKYNEQFF.

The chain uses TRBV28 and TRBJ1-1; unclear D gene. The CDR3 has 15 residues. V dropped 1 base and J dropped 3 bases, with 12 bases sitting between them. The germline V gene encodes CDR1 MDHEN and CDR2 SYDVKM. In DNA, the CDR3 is TGTGCCAGCAGTTTATTTCGGGTACGGGACACTGAAGCTTTCTTT. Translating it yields CASSLFRVRDTEAFF.

The CDR3 coding sequence is TGTGCCAGCAGTTTCCGACAGGGACCATATGGCTACACCTTC. Its translation is CASSFRQGPYGYTF. The rearrangement joins TRBV6-1 to TRBJ1-2; 7 positions match TRBD1. Germline trimming cut 5 bases from V and 5 bases from J; bases unmatched to any gene: 8. The CDR3 covers 14 residues. Germline assignment: CDR1 MNHNS and CDR2 SASEGT.

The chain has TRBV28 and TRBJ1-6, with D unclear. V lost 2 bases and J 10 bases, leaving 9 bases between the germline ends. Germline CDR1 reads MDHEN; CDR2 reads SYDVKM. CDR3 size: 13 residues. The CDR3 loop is CASSLDQASPLHF. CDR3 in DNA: TGTGCCAGCAGTTTAGATCAGGCGTCACCCCTCCACTTT.

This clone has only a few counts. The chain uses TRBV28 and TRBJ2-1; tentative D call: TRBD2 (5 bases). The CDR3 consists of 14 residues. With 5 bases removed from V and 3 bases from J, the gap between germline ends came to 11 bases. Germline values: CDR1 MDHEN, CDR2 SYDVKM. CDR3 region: CASSLSSGYNEQFF. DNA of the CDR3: TGTGCCAGCAGTCTCTCCAGCGGCTACAATGAGCAGTTCTTC.

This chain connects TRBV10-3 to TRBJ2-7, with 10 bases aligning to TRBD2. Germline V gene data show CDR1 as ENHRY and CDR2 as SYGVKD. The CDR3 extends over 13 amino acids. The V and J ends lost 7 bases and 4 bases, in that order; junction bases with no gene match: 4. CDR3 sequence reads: CAITSSGGYEQYF. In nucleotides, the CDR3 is TGTGCCATCACGTCTAGCGGGGGATACGAGCAGTACTTC.

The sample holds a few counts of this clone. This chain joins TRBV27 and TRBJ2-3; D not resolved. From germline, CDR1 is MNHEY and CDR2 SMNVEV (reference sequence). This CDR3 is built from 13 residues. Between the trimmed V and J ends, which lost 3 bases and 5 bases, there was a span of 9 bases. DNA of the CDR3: TGTGCCAGCAGTTTTCGTAGAGGAGATACGCAGTATTTT. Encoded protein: CASSFRRGDTQYF.

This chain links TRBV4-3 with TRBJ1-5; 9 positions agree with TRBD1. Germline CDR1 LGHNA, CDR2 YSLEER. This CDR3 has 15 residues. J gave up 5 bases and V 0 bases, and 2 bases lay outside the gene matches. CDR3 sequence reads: CASSQENRGHQPQHF. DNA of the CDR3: TGCGCCAGCAGCCAAGAGAACAGGGGGCATCAGCCCCAGCATTTT.

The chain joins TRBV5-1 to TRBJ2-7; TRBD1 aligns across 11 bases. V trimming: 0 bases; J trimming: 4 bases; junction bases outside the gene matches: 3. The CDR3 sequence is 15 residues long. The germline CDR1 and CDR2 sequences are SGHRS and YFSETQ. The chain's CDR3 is CASSLDGQGAYEQYF. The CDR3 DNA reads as TGCGCCAGCAGCTTGGATGGACAGGGGGCTTACGAGCAGTACTTC.

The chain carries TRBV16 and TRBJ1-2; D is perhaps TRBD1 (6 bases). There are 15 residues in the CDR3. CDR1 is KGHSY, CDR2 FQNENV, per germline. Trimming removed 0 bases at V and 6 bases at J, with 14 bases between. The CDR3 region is CASSQSLTGTDGYTF. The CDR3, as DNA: TGTGCCAGCAGCCAATCCCTAACAGGGACCGATGGCTACACCTTC.

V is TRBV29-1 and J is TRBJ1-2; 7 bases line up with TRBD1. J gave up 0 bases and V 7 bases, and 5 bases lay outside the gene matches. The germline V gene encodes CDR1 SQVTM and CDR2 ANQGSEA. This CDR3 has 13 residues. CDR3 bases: TGCAGCGCTGACAGGGACTCTAACTATGGCTACACCTTC. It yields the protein CSADRDSNYGYTF.

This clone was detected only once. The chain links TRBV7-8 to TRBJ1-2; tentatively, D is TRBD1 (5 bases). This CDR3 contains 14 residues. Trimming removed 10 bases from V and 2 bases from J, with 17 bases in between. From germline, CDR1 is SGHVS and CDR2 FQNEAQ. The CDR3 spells CATREGSANYGYTF. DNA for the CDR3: TGTGCCACACGGGAGGGGTCCGCGAACTATGGCTACACCTTC.

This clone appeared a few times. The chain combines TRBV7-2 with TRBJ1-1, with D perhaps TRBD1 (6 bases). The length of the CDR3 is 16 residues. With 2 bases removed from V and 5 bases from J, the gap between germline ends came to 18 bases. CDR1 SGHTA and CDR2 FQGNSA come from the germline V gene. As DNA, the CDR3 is TGTGCCAGCAGCTTATCCGAACAGGGAACGGGGACTGAAGCTTTCTTT. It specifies CASSLSEQGTGTEAFF.